This T cell receptor (beta chain) is from a study of CD8 T cells in Susac syndrome. Reverse transcription used roughly 0.5 to 1 ug RNA and random hexamers. Via MiXCR, TCRdb re-called the immunoSEQ multiplex PCR reads, giving one row per CDR3 protein. The sample lists around 200,000 distinct CDR3 sequences; around 94% were seen once. Germline V CDR1 and CDR2: MDHEN, SYDVKM. Trimming at V came to 4 bases and at J to 3 bases, leaving 4 bases not matched to a gene. The CDR3 extends over 15 amino acids. Worth noting for this clonotype: No antigen is known for it.

Study results and caveats: By the study's own acknowledgment, its TCR sequencing and HLA analysis included relatively few individuals.

The TCR originated in a human donor with Susac syndrome. The sample taken for sequencing was CD4+ T cells from PBMCs. V usage is TRBV28 and J usage is TRBJ2-7; 12 bases line up with TRBD2. The CDR3 protein is CASSSRTSGNYEQYF. As DNA, the CDR3 is TGTGCCAGCAGTTCTCGGACTAGCGGGAACTACGAGCAGTACTTC.